A selection of T cell receptor beta chains follows, all from one sample in a study of T cells in Graves' hyperthyroidism and ophthalmopathy. TCRdb called the multiplex PCR reads again in MiXCR, with one record for every CDR3 protein. The table has around 350,000 distinct CDR3 sequences, approximately 18% seen once. Sequencing used blood. These receptors were obtained from a woman aged 25 to 39 with Graves' hyperthyroidism that later progressed to Graves' ophthalmopathy. Each CDR3 is given with its conserved first and last residue. Each record gives: V gene, CDR3 length, D gene, J gene, clone size, CDR3 protein, CDR3 DNA. A D gene is named only where the DNA matches it firmly. Size values are once, few and many counts, or a class for expanded clones, and some rows have none.

v_call: TRBV6-1; cdr3_length: 12; d_call: .; j_call: TRBJ1-2; clone_size: few; cdr3_aa: CAPPGGLYGYTF; cdr3_nt: TGTGCCCCCCCCGGGGGCCTCTATGGCTACACCTTC
v_call: TRBV19; cdr3_length: 16; d_call: .; j_call: TRBJ2-3; clone_size: few; cdr3_aa: CASSEDGLPTTDTQYF; cdr3_nt: TGTGCCAGTAGTGAAGACGGACTACCAACCACAGATACGCAGTATTTT
v_call: TRBV29-1; cdr3_length: 14; d_call: .; j_call: TRBJ1-2; clone_size: many; cdr3_aa: CSVDIAKDDYGYTF; cdr3_nt: TGCAGCGTTGACATTGCGAAGGACGACTATGGCTACACCTTC
v_call: TRBV2; cdr3_length: 15; d_call: .; j_call: TRBJ1-5; clone_size: .; cdr3_aa: CASSDFRVSDQPQHF; cdr3_nt: TGTGCCAGCAGTGACTTCAGGGTGTCCGATCAGCCCCAGCATTTT
v_call: TRBV19; cdr3_length: 20; d_call: TRBD1; j_call: TRBJ2-2; clone_size: few; cdr3_aa: CASSIDRGRYRGYGTGELFF; cdr3_nt: TGTGCCAGTAGTATAGATCGGGGCAGGTACAGGGGGTACGGCACCGGGGAGCTGTTTTTT
v_call: TRBV28; cdr3_length: 14; d_call: .; j_call: TRBJ2-7; clone_size: many; cdr3_aa: CASSSQGPSYEQYF; cdr3_nt: TGTGCCAGCAGTTCCCAGGGACCCTCCTACGAGCAGTACTTC
v_call: TRBV6-1; cdr3_length: 14; d_call: .; j_call: TRBJ1-3; clone_size: .; cdr3_aa: CASSEDWSGNTIYF; cdr3_nt: TGTGCCAGCAGTGAGGATTGGTCTGGAAACACCATATATTTT
v_call: TRBV30; cdr3_length: 16; d_call: .; j_call: TRBJ1-4; clone_size: many; cdr3_aa: CAWNKQTGRNNEKLFF; cdr3_nt: TGTGCCTGGAATAAACAAACGGGACGGAATAATGAAAAACTGTTTTTT
v_call: TRBV19; cdr3_length: 15; d_call: TRBD2; j_call: TRBJ2-1; clone_size: .; cdr3_aa: CASSIPGLLYNEQFF; cdr3_nt: TGTGCCAGTAGTATACCGGGACTACTATACAATGAGCAGTTCTTC
v_call: TRBV5-1; cdr3_length: 13; d_call: TRBD1; j_call: TRBJ1-3; clone_size: .; cdr3_aa: CASSRTGGSTIYF; cdr3_nt: TGCGCCAGCAGCCGGACAGGTGGAAGCACCATATATTTT
v_call: TRBV4-1; cdr3_length: 16; d_call: .; j_call: TRBJ2-6; clone_size: few; cdr3_aa: CASSQSSRSGANVLTF; cdr3_nt: TGCGCCAGCAGCCAGTCGAGTCGCTCTGGGGCCAACGTCCTGACTTTC